Each of the 13 T cell receptor beta chains below was sequenced from the same sample in a study of T cells after posttransplantation cyclophosphamide. Data came from immunoSEQ multiplex PCR; TCRdb stores just in-frame clones and leaves some out. The repertoire holds approximately 19,000 clones, with 80% to 90% as singletons. Controls had myeloablative marrow grafts with methotrexate and calcineurin inhibitor, sampled at 1 year. This sample comprised PBMCs, obtained roughly 49 weeks after allogeneic stem cell transplant with calcineurin inhibitor and methotrexate. The receptors originated from a female patient between 30 and 39 years old who received an allogeneic stem cell transplant from an unrelated donor, was CMV-positive, and had acute and chronic GVHD. These T cells may partly come from the graft donor.

The chain carries TRBV13 and TRBJ1-1, with 8 bases identical to TRBD1. Trimming removed 5 bases from V and 0 bases from J; junction bases left unmatched: 8. The germline gives CDR1 PRHDT, CDR2 FYEKMQ (reference sequence). This CDR3 has 16 residues. Written as DNA, the CDR3 is TGTGCCAGCAGCCCCAGCCCGGGACAGGTGAACACTGAAGCTTTCTTT. It translates to CASSPSPGQVNTEAFF.

The gene calls are TRBV25-1 and TRBJ2-5; TRBD1 is a possible D gene (6 bases). The germline gives CDR1 MGHDK, CDR2 SYGVNS. The CDR3 has 15 amino acids. With 7 bases removed from V and 4 bases from J, the gap between germline ends came to 19 bases. DNA for the CDR3: TGTGCCAGCACACTAAACATACAGGGTGGAGAGACCCAGTACTTC. It codes for CASTLNIQGGETQYF.

This clone was recorded once. The chain links TRBV7-9 to TRBJ1-1; D might be TRBD1 (5 bases). The CDR3 sequence is 16 residues long. The germline V gene encodes CDR1 SEHNR and CDR2 FQNEAQ (reference sequence). The V end lost 7 bases, the J end lost 3 bases, and 21 bases lay between the germline ends. The CDR3 DNA reads TGTGCCAGCATCAAAGAGCATAGTCGGGGGGACACTGAAGCTTTCTTT. It yields the protein CASIKEHSRGDTEAFF.

The chain links TRBV30 to TRBJ1-5; 8 bases fit TRBD1. Per germline, CDR1 GTSNPN and CDR2 SVGIG (reference sequence). The CDR3 sequence is 15 residues long. Losses at the gene ends were 1 base for V and 4 bases for J; bases not matched to a gene: 6. As DNA, the CDR3 is TGTGCCTGGAGTGGAGGGACAGGAGCTAATCAGCCCCAGCATTTT. Its protein product is CAWSGGTGANQPQHF.

The V call is TRBV27, the J call TRBJ2-1; 7 bases fit TRBD1. CDR3 length: 17 residues. The germline CDR1 and CDR2 sequences are MNHEY and SMNVEV (reference sequence). Trimming removed 5 bases from V and 3 bases from J; junction bases left unmatched: 13. In nucleotides, the CDR3 is TGTGCCAGCAGTCTCCTAAGAGGGGGCGCTTTCTACAATGAGCAGTTCTTC. The encoded protein is CASSLLRGGAFYNEQFF.

The chain uses TRBV18 and TRBJ2-1, with 9 bases aligning to TRBD1. CDR1 is KGHSH, CDR2 LQKENI, per germline. The CDR3 runs 14 residues. V dropped 3 bases and J dropped 6; count of bases not matched to a gene: 3. The CDR3 loop reads CASSPLTGGNEQFF. The CDR3, as DNA: TGTGCCAGCTCACCGCTGACAGGGGGCAATGAGCAGTTCTTC.

The chain carries TRBV12-5 and TRBJ2-2, with a weak D call TRBD2 (6 bases). V was clipped by 5 bases and J by 4 bases, with 11 bases between them. CDR1 and CDR2 (germline): LGHNT, FRNRAP. The length of the CDR3 is 14 residues. CDR3: CASGGGRTTGELFF. As DNA, the CDR3 is TGTGCTAGTGGTGGGGGGAGAACCACCGGGGAGCTGTTTTTT.

This sequence joins TRBV7-2 and TRBJ1-5; D might be TRBD1 (6 bases). V lost 1 base, J lost 2 bases, and 15 bases lay in between. CDR1 and CDR2 from the germline V gene are SGHTA and FQGNSA. This CDR3 spans 17 amino acids. CDR3 in DNA: TGTGCCAGCAGCTTAGTATCTGGGGGCGGCGGCAATCAGCCCCAGCATTTT. It translates to CASSLVSGGGGNQPQHF.

This chain links TRBV29-1 with TRBJ1-1; 8 bases map to TRBD1. V trimming: 2 bases; J trimming: 7 bases; junction bases outside the gene matches: 6. Germline CDR1 and CDR2: SQVTM and ANQGSEA. The CDR3 is made up of 13 amino acids. CDR3: CSVETGGYGEAFF. The CDR3, as DNA: TGCAGCGTTGAAACAGGGGGTTATGGTGAAGCTTTCTTT.

The V gene is TRBV27, the J gene TRBJ2-1; possibly TRBD1 for D (6 bases). V dropped 5 bases and J dropped 8 bases, with 13 bases sitting between them. This CDR3 contains 13 residues. CDR1 MNHEY and CDR2 SMNVEV come from the germline V gene (reference sequence). The CDR3 DNA sequence: TGTGCCAGCAGTCTGAGGGGGTGGCATGAGCAGTTCTTC. It translates to CASSLRGWHEQFF.

The chain joins TRBV6-4 to TRBJ2-3, with 7 bases lining up with TRBD2. The CDR3 spans 13 residues. Germline CDR1 reads MRHNA; CDR2 reads SNTAGT. The ends lost 2 bases at V and 9 bases at J; junction bases unmatched: 5. In DNA, the CDR3 is TGTGCCAGCAGTGACGAAGTGACTAGCACGCAGTATTTT. Translated: CASSDEVTSTQYF.

The chain is built from TRBV11-3 and TRBJ2-5; weak D call: TRBD2 (6 bases). Trimming took 8 bases from V and 6 from J, leaving 19 bases between them. CDR3 length: 14 residues. In germline, CDR1 is SGHNT, CDR2 YENEEA. The DNA of the CDR3 is TGTGCCAGCCGCCCGGAGGGGTCGACTCAGACCCAGTACTTC. This translates into CASRPEGSTQTQYF.

The rearrangement uses TRBV30 and TRBJ2-2; a possible D gene is TRBD1 (5 bases). Germline V gene lookup returns CDR1 GTSNPN and CDR2 SVGIG (reference sequence). V was cut by 0 bases and J by 3 bases, with 11 bases left in between. The CDR3 length is 15 residues. CDR3 nucleotide sequence: TGTGCCTGGAGTGTACAGGACAAATACACCGGGGAGCTGTTTTTT. This sequence encodes CAWSVQDKYTGELFF.